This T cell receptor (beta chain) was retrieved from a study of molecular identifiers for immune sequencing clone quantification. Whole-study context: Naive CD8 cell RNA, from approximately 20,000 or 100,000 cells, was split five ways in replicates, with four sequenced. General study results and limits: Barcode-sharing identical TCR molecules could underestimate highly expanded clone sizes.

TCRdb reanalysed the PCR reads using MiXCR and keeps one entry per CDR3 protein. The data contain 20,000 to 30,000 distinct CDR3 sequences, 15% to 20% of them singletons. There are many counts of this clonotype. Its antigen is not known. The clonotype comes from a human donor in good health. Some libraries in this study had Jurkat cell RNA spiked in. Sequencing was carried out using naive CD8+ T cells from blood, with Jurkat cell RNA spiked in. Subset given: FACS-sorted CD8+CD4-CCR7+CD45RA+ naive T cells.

CDR3 in amino acids: CASSLASVASTDTQYF. The CDR3 nucleotides read TGTGCCAGCAGCTTGGCCTCGGTAGCTTCGACAGATACGCAGTATTTT. The chain combines TRBV5-4 with TRBJ2-3, with D hard to call. The CDR3 length is 16 residues. Germline loops: CDR1 SGHNT, CDR2 YYREEE (reference sequence). V was trimmed by 0 bases and J by 3 bases, leaving 14 bases between them.